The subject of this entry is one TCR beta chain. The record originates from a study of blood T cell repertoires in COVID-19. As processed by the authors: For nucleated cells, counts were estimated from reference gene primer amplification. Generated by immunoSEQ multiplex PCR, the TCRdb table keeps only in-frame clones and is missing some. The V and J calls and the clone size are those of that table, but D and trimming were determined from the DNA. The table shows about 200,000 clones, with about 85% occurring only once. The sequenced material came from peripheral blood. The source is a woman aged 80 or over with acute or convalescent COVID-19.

CDR3 in DNA: TGTGCCAGCGCTCCCCCCTACTTAACGCAGTATTTT. The encoded protein is CASAPPYLTQYF. J is TRBJ2-3 and V is TRBV2, with D unclear. This CDR3 has 12 amino acids. Looked up from germline, CDR1 is SNHLY and CDR2 is FYNNEI. V was clipped by 8 bases and J by 9 bases, with 15 bases between them. The whole variable domain, remainder taken from reference TRBV2 and TRBJ2-3, is EPEVTQTPSHQVTQMGQEVILRCVPISNHLYFYWYRQILGQKVEFLVSFYNNEISEKSEIFDDQFSVERPDGSNFTLKIRSTKLEDSAMYFCASAPPYLTQYFGPGTRLTVL.